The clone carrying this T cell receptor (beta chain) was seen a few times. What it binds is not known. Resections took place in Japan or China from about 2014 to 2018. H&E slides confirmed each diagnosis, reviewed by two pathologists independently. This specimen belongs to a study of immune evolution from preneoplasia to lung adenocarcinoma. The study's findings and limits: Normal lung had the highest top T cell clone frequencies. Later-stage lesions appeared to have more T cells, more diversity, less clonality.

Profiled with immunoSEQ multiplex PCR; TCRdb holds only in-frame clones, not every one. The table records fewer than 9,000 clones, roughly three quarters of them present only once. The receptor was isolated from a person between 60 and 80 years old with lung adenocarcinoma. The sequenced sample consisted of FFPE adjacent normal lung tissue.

CDR3 bases: TGTGCCAGCAGTGGCTCCTACGGGGGACAGACTGAAGCTTTCTTT. Encoded protein: CASSGSYGGQTEAFF. V gene TRBV28 combines with J gene TRBJ1-1; 7 bases map to TRBD1. Per the germline V gene, CDR1 is MDHEN and CDR2 is SYDVKM. V trimming: 5 bases; J trimming: 5 bases; junction bases outside the gene matches: 11. There are 15 residues in the CDR3.